The rows below give T cell receptor beta chains drawn from one sample of a study of cytotoxic CD8 clonotypes in ibrutinib-treated CLL. Sequenced by immunoSEQ multiplex PCR; TCRdb stores in-frame clones only, minus some. The data hold fewer than 75,000 clones, with approximately 71% observed a single time. The source material was PBMCs, sampled after 12 months of ibrutinib treatment. These receptors all stem from a human donor with chronic lymphocytic leukemia. The CDR3 runs from the conserved cysteine through the conserved F or W. Fields, in order: clone size, V gene, D gene, J gene, CDR3 protein, CDR3 DNA. D genes are given only for firm matches. Clone size is shown for a subset of rows, as once, few, many or a class of expanded clone.

clone_size: .; v_call: TRBV7-3; d_call: TRBD1; j_call: TRBJ2-2; cdr3_aa: CASRDRGNTGELFF; cdr3_nt: TGTGCCAGCAGGGACAGGGGGAACACCGGGGAGCTGTTTTTT
clone_size: .; v_call: TRBV11-1; d_call: TRBD2; j_call: TRBJ2-3; cdr3_aa: CASSLGTGGEYF; cdr3_nt: TGTGCCAGCAGCTTAGGGACGGGAGGGGAGTATTTT
clone_size: once; v_call: TRBV15; d_call: .; j_call: TRBJ2-1; cdr3_aa: CATSRDFDEQFF; cdr3_nt: TGTGCCACCAGCAGAGATTTTGATGAGCAGTTCTTC
clone_size: once; v_call: TRBV7-2; d_call: .; j_call: TRBJ1-2; cdr3_aa: CASSLRANYGYTF; cdr3_nt: TGTGCCAGCAGCTTAAGGGCTAACTATGGCTACACCTTC
clone_size: .; v_call: TRBV5-1; d_call: .; j_call: TRBJ2-1; cdr3_aa: CASSLLRGSSYNEQFF; cdr3_nt: TGCGCCAGCAGCTTGCTTCGGGGGAGCTCCTACAATGAGCAGTTCTTC
clone_size: .; v_call: TRBV5-1; d_call: .; j_call: TRBJ2-7; cdr3_aa: CASSLEGRTREQYF; cdr3_nt: TGCGCCAGCAGCTTGGAGGGCCGAACCAGGGAGCAGTACTTC
clone_size: once; v_call: TRBV10-3; d_call: TRBD1; j_call: TRBJ2-5; cdr3_aa: CAIGTGGALETQYF; cdr3_nt: TGTGCCATCGGGACAGGGGGCGCATTGGAGACCCAGTACTTC
clone_size: .; v_call: TRBV7-8; d_call: .; j_call: TRBJ1-5; cdr3_aa: CASSLGVGGNQPQHF; cdr3_nt: TGTGCCAGCAGCTTGGGGGTTGGTGGTAATCAGCCCCAGCATTTT
clone_size: .; v_call: TRBV18; d_call: TRBD2; j_call: TRBJ2-2; cdr3_aa: CASSPLPIHGLAGGELFF; cdr3_nt: TGTGCCAGCTCACCCCTCCCAATCCACGGACTAGCGGGCGGGGAGCTGTTTTTT
clone_size: .; v_call: TRBV27; d_call: TRBD2; j_call: TRBJ2-2; cdr3_aa: CATQREGYTGELFF; cdr3_nt: TGTGCCACCCAGCGGGAGGGGTACACCGGGGAGCTGTTTTTT
clone_size: .; v_call: TRBV2; d_call: TRBD2; j_call: TRBJ2-5; cdr3_aa: CASSVLGREPQYF; cdr3_nt: TGTGCCAGCAGTGTGTTAGGGCGGGAGCCCCAGTACTTC
clone_size: .; v_call: TRBV5-1; d_call: TRBD1; j_call: TRBJ1-1; cdr3_aa: CASSRFGQGSTEAFF; cdr3_nt: TGCGCCAGCAGCCGATTTGGACAGGGGAGCACTGAAGCTTTCTTT
clone_size: .; v_call: TRBV9; d_call: .; j_call: TRBJ2-5; cdr3_aa: CASSVGPGDGETQYF; cdr3_nt: TGTGCCAGCAGCGTAGGTCCAGGGGATGGAGAGACCCAGTACTTC
clone_size: .; v_call: TRBV18; d_call: TRBD2; j_call: TRBJ2-7; cdr3_aa: CASSPPMAAGGNEQYF; cdr3_nt: TGTGCCAGCTCACCACCGATGGCCGCGGGGGGGAACGAGCAGTACTTC
clone_size: .; v_call: TRBV5-4; d_call: .; j_call: TRBJ2-2; cdr3_aa: CASSSPGPLGNTGELFF; cdr3_nt: TGTGCCAGCAGCTCTCCGGGACCCCTGGGGAACACCGGGGAGCTGTTTTTT
clone_size: .; v_call: TRBV10-2; d_call: TRBD1; j_call: TRBJ1-6; cdr3_aa: CASSVSGQGNSPLHF; cdr3_nt: TGCGCCAGCAGTGTCTCGGGACAGGGGAATTCACCCCTCCACTTT
clone_size: once; v_call: TRBV5-4; d_call: TRBD1; j_call: TRBJ1-2; cdr3_aa: CASSLAGQGNYGYTF; cdr3_nt: TGTGCCAGCAGCTTGGCGGGACAGGGGAACTATGGCTACACCTTC
clone_size: few; v_call: TRBV4-3; d_call: .; j_call: TRBJ1-2; cdr3_aa: CASSQDGVNGYTF; cdr3_nt: TGCGCCAGCAGCCAAGACGGAGTGAATGGCTACACCTTC
clone_size: .; v_call: TRBV7-2; d_call: .; j_call: TRBJ1-1; cdr3_aa: CASSLGLGETEAFF; cdr3_nt: TGTGCCAGCAGCTTAGGGCTCGGGGAGACTGAAGCTTTCTTT
clone_size: few; v_call: TRBV5-4; d_call: .; j_call: TRBJ2-5; cdr3_aa: CASSSDVRAEETQYF; cdr3_nt: TGTGCCAGCAGCTCCGACGTCCGGGCGGAAGAGACCCAGTACTTC
clone_size: .; v_call: TRBV29-1; d_call: .; j_call: TRBJ2-1; cdr3_aa: CSAERGLGEQFF; cdr3_nt: TGCAGCGCCGAACGAGGCCTGGGTGAGCAGTTCTTC
clone_size: few; v_call: TRBV7-3; d_call: .; j_call: TRBJ2-7; cdr3_aa: CASSLTPGPTPGEQYF; cdr3_nt: TGTGCCAGCAGCCTTACGCCGGGCCCGACCCCTGGCGAGCAGTACTTC
clone_size: .; v_call: TRBV6-5; d_call: TRBD1; j_call: TRBJ2-7; cdr3_aa: CASSPGTGTGFEQYF; cdr3_nt: TGTGCCAGCAGTCCCGGGACAGGGACAGGGTTCGAGCAGTACTTC
clone_size: .; v_call: TRBV18; d_call: .; j_call: TRBJ1-5; cdr3_aa: CASSPGGIQPQHF; cdr3_nt: TGTGCCAGCTCACCAGGGGGGATTCAGCCCCAGCATTTT
clone_size: many; v_call: TRBV18; d_call: TRBD1; j_call: TRBJ2-7; cdr3_aa: CASSETGASYEQYF; cdr3_nt: TGTGCCAGCTCAGAGACAGGGGCCTCCTACGAGCAGTACTTC
clone_size: few; v_call: TRBV5-1; d_call: .; j_call: TRBJ2-3; cdr3_aa: CASSQTPGVGTDTQYF; cdr3_nt: TGCGCCAGCAGCCAGACACCGGGAGTGGGCACAGATACGCAGTATTTT
clone_size: .; v_call: TRBV7-2; d_call: .; j_call: TRBJ2-1; cdr3_aa: CASSLVVRGPGTYNEQFF; cdr3_nt: TGTGCCAGCAGCTTAGTAGTTCGTGGTCCGGGAACCTACAATGAGCAGTTCTTC
clone_size: .; v_call: TRBV7-6; d_call: TRBD2; j_call: TRBJ2-7; cdr3_aa: CASSLGLAGASFYEQYF; cdr3_nt: TGTGCCAGCAGCTTAGGCCTAGCGGGAGCGTCCTTTTACGAGCAGTACTTC
clone_size: .; v_call: TRBV19; d_call: TRBD1; j_call: TRBJ2-5; cdr3_aa: CASRPPGQGRTQYF; cdr3_nt: TGTGCCAGTAGACCACCGGGACAGGGGAGAACCCAGTACTTC
clone_size: .; v_call: TRBV29-1; d_call: .; j_call: TRBJ1-5; cdr3_aa: CSVALTEDQPQHF; cdr3_nt: TGCAGCGTTGCCCTAACAGAAGATCAGCCCCAGCATTTT
clone_size: .; v_call: TRBV29-1; d_call: .; j_call: TRBJ1-4; cdr3_aa: CSGGGRGGSEKLFF; cdr3_nt: TGCAGCGGTGGGGGGCGAGGGGGGAGTGAAAAACTGTTTTTT
clone_size: .; v_call: TRBV5-1; d_call: TRBD1; j_call: TRBJ2-5; cdr3_aa: CASSSLPSGGQETQYF; cdr3_nt: TGCGCCAGCAGCTCTCTACCTTCAGGGGGACAAGAGACCCAGTACTTC
clone_size: .; v_call: TRBV5-1; d_call: .; j_call: TRBJ2-3; cdr3_aa: CASSPPRLADTQYF; cdr3_nt: TGCGCCAGCAGCCCCCCAAGGCTGGCAGATACGCAGTATTTT
clone_size: .; v_call: TRBV7-6; d_call: .; j_call: TRBJ2-2; cdr3_aa: CASKGSTGELFF; cdr3_nt: TGTGCCAGCAAAGGTTCTACCGGGGAGCTGTTTTTT
clone_size: .; v_call: TRBV4-3; d_call: .; j_call: TRBJ1-2; cdr3_aa: CASSQDVTGTYGYTF; cdr3_nt: TGCGCCAGCAGCCAAGACGTTACAGGGACCTATGGCTACACCTTC